The clone carrying this T cell receptor beta chain was detected ten times or more. The data originate from a study of patients and donors after allogeneic stem cell transplantation. TCRdb passed the RT-PCR reads through MiXCR, listing each CDR3 protein once. The data show around 90,000 distinct CDR3 sequences, under 50% seen once. The source is a human donor who was either an allogeneic HSCT recipient or a stem cell or donor lymphocyte infusion donor (not recorded which). It is not recorded whose cells these are; they may come from a transplant donor. Material for sequencing was blood, either unsorted or a sorted T cell fraction (not recorded which).

The CDR3 DNA reads TGTGCCAGCCGACAGGGGAACTCTGGAAACACCATATATTTT. Translation: CASRQGNSGNTIYF. V is TRBV12-3 or TRBV12-4 and J is TRBJ1-3; 8 bases are shared with TRBD1. The CDR3 has 14 residues. V gave up 8 bases and J gave up 0 bases; unmatched junction bases: 3.